This T cell receptor (beta chain) was retrieved from a study of blood T cell repertoires in COVID-19. This clone appeared once. Methods used by the authors: The authors estimated nucleated cell counts from reference gene primer amplification. Using immunoSEQ multiplex PCR, the repertoire was profiled, and TCRdb retains in-frame clones only, with some absent. V and J calls and clone size are as listed in that table; D and trimming were resolved from the DNA. Of 300,000 to 400,000 clones detected, approximately 87% appear once; the ten largest clones hold about 0.89%. Trimming removed 6 bases from V and 5 bases from J, with 13 bases in between. CDR1 is MNHEY and CDR2 is SMNVEV in the germline V gene (reference sequence). The CDR3 has 13 residues. Everyone who took part was roughly 18 to 95 years old, and they came from about two dozen US areas.

Sequencing input: PBMCs or T cells enriched from blood (not recorded which). The rearrangement links TRBV27 to TRBJ2-5, with TRBD2 as a possible D gene (5 bases). This clonotype was sampled from a woman aged 25 to 39 with acute COVID-19. The CDR3 sequence: CASSLAQTETQYF. The CDR3 DNA reads TGTGCCAGCAGCCTAGCTCAGACGGAGACCCAGTACTTC.